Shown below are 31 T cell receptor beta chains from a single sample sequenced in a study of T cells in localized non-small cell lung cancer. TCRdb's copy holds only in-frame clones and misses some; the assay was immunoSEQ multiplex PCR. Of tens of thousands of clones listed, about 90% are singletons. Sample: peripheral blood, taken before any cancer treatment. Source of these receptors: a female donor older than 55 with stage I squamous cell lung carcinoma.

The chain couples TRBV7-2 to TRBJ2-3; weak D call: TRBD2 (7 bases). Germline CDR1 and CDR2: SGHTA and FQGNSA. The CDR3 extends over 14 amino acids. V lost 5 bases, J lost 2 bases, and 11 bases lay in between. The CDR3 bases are TGTGCCAGCAGCCCGGGGGGCTACACAGATACGCAGTATTTT. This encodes CASSPGGYTDTQYF.

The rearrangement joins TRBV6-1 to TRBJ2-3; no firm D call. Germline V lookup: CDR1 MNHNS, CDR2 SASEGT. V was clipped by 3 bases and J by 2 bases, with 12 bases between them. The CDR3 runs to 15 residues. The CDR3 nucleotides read TGTGCCAGCAGTGACATGGGGTCCCCCACAGATACGCAGTATTTT. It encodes CASSDMGSPTDTQYF.

For the CDR3, the DNA is TGTGCCAGCAGTTACTCGAATAAATTCGGTGAGCAGTTCTTC. Amino acid sequence: CASSYSNKFGEQFF. The rearrangement links TRBV6-5 to TRBJ2-1; no reliable D call. V was shortened by 0 bases and J by 9 bases, with 12 bases between the two germline ends. The CDR3 consists of 14 residues. Germline CDR1 is MNHEY and CDR2 is SVGAGI.

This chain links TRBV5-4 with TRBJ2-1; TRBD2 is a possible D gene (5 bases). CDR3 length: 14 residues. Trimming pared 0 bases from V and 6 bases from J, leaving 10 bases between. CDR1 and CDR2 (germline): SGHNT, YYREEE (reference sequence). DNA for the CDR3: TGTGCCAGCAGCTTGGGAGCGGAGATCAATGAGCAGTTCTTC. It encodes CASSLGAEINEQFF.

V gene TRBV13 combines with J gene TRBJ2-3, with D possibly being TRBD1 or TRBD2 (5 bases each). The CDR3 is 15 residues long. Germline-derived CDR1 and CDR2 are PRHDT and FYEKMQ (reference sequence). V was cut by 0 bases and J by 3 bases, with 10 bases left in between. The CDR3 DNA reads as TGTGCCAGCAGCTTAGGGAGGGACGGTACAGATACGCAGTATTTT. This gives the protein CASSLGRDGTDTQYF.

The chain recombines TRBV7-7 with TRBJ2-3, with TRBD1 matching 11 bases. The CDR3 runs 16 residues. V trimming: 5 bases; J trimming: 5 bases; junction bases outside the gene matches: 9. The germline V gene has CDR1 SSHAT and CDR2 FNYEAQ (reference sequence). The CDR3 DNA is TGTGCCAGCAGCCCCCGGACAGGGGGCGCGGTAGATACGCAGTATTTT. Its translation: CASSPRTGGAVDTQYF.

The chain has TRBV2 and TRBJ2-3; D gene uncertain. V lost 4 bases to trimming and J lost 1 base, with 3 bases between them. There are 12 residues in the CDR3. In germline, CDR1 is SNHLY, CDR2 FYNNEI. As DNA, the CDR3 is TGTGCCAGCAGTGTTCGCACAGATACGCAGTATTTT. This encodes CASSVRTDTQYF.

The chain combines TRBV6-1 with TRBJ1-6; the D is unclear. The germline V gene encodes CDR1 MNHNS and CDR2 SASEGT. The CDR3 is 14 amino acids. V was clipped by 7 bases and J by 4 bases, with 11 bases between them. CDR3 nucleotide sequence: TGTGCCAGCATTAGGGAACTTTATAATTCACCCCTCCACTTT. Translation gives CASIRELYNSPLHF.

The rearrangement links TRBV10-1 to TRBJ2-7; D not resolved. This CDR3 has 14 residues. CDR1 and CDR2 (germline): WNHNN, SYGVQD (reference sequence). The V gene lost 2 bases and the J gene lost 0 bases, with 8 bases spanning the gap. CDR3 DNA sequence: TGCGCCAGCAGTGAGCCGATGGACTCCTACGAGCAGTACTTC. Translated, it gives CASSEPMDSYEQYF.

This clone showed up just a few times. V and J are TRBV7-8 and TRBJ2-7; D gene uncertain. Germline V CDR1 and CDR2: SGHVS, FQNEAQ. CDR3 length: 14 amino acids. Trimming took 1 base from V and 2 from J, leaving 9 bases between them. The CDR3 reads CASSLGRLTYEQYF. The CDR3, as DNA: TGTGCCAGCAGCTTAGGCAGGCTAACCTACGAGCAGTACTTC.

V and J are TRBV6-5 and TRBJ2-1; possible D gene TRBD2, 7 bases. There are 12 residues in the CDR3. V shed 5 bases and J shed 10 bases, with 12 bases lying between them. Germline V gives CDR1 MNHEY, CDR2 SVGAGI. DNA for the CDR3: TGTGCCAGCAGTCTCTGGGGGGGCGAGCAGTTCTTC. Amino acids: CASSLWGGEQFF.

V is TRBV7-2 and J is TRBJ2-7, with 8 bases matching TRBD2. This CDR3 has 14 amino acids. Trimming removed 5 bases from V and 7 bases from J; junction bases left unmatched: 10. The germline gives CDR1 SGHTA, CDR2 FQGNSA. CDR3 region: CASSHSGVPGEQYF. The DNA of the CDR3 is TGTGCCAGCAGCCATAGCGGGGTCCCGGGGGAGCAGTACTTC.

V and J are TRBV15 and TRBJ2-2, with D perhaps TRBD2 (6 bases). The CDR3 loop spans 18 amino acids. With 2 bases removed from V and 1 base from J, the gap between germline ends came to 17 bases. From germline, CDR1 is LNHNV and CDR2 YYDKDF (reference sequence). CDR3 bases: TGTGCCACCAGCAGAAACCCCCTAGCGACTATGAACACCGGGGAGCTGTTTTTT. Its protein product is CATSRNPLATMNTGELFF.

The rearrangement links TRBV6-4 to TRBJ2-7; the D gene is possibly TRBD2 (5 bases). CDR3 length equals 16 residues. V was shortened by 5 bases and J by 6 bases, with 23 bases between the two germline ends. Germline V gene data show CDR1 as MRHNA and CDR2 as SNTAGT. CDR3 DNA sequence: TGTGCCAGCAGTCCCACGATGACTCGTAGTGCGGGCGAGCAGTACTTC. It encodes CASSPTMTRSAGEQYF.

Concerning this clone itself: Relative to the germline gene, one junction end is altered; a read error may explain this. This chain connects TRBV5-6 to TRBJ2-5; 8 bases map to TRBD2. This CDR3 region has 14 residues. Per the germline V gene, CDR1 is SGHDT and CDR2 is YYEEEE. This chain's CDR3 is CASSTSGGQGTQYF. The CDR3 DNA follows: TGTGCCAGCAGCACAAGCGGGGGTCAAGGGACCCAGTACTTC.

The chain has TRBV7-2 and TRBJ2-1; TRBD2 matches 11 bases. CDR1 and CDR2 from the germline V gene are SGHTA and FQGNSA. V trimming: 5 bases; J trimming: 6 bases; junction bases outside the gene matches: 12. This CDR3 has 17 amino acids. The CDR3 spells CASSPGMGSGRANEQFF. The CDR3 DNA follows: TGTGCCAGCAGCCCGGGGATGGGTAGCGGGAGGGCCAATGAGCAGTTCTTC. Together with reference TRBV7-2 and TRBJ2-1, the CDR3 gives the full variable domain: GAGVSQSPSNKVTEKGKDVELRCDPISGHTALYWYRQSLGQGLEFLIYFQGNSAPDKSGLPSDRFSAERTGGSVSTLTIQRTQQEDSAVYLCASSPGMGSGRANEQFFGPGTRLTVL.

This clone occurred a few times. The CDR3 loop is CASSLTPDYAFTF. The DNA of the CDR3 is TGTGCCAGCAGCTTAACGCCGGACTATGCTTTTACCTTC. The chain joins TRBV7-3 to TRBJ1-2; no clear D. V lost 0 bases, J lost 14 bases, and 16 bases lay in between. This CDR3 contains 13 residues. Per the germline V gene, CDR1 is SGHTA and CDR2 is FQGTGA. Full variable domain (outside the CDR3, taken from reference TRBV7-3 and TRBJ1-2): GAGVSQTPSNKVTEKGKYVELRCDPISGHTALYWYRQSLGQGPEFLIYFQGTGAADDSGLPNDRFFAVRPEGSVSTLKIQRTERGDSAVYLCASSLTPDYAFTFGSGTRLTVV.

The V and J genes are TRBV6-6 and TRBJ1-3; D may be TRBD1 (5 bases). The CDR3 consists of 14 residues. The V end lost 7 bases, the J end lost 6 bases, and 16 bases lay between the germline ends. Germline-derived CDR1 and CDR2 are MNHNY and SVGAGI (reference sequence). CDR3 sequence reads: CASTPRGSTNTIYF. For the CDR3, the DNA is TGTGCCAGCACCCCCCGGGGCTCTACAAACACCATATATTTT.

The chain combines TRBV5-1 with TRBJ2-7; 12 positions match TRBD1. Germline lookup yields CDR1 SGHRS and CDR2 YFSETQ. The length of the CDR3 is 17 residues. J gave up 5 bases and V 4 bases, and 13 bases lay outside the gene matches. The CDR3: CASSRGTGGEWAHEQYF. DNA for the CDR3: TGCGCCAGCAGCCGCGGGACAGGGGGCGAGTGGGCCCACGAGCAGTACTTC.

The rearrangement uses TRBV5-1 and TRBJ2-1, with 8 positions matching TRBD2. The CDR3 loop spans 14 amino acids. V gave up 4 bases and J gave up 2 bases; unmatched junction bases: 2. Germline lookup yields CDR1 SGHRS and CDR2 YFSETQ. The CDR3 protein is CASSSSGTYNEQFF. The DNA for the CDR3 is TGCGCCAGCAGCAGTAGCGGGACCTACAATGAGCAGTTCTTC. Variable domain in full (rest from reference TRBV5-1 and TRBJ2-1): KAGVTQTPRYLIKTRGQQVTLSCSPISGHRSVSWYQQTPGQGLQFLFEYFSETQRNKGNFPGRFSGRQFSNSRSEMNVSTLELGDSALYLCASSSSGTYNEQFFGPGTRLTVL.

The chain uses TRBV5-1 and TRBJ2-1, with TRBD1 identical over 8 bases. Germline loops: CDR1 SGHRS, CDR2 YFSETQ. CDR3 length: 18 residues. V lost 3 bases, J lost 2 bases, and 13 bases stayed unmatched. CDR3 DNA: TGCGCCAGCAGCTGGGGGACAGGTGTTAGTAGCCCCTACAATGAGCAGTTCTTC. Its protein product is CASSWGTGVSSPYNEQFF. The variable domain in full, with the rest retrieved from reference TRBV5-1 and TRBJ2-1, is KAGVTQTPRYLIKTRGQQVTLSCSPISGHRSVSWYQQTPGQGLQFLFEYFSETQRNKGNFPGRFSGRQFSNSRSEMNVSTLELGDSALYLCASSWGTGVSSPYNEQFFGPGTRLTVL.

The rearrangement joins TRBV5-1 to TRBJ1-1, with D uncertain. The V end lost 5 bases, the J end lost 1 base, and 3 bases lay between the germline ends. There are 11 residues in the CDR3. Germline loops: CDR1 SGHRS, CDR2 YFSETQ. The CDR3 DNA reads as TGCGCCAGCAGGGAGAACACTGAAGCTTTCTTT. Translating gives CASRENTEAFF.

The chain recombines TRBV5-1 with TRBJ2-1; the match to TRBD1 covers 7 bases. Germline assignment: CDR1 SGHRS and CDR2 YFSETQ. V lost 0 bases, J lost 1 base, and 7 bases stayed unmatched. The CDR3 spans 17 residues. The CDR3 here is CASSLVAGGLSYNEQFF. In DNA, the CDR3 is TGCGCCAGCAGCTTGGTGGCAGGGGGTCTTTCCTACAATGAGCAGTTCTTC.

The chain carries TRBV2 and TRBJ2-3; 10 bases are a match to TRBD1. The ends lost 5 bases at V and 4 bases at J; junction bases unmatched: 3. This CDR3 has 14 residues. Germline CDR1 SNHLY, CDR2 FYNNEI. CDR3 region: CASSRQGASDTQYF. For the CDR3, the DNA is TGTGCCAGCAGTAGACAGGGGGCTTCAGATACGCAGTATTTT.

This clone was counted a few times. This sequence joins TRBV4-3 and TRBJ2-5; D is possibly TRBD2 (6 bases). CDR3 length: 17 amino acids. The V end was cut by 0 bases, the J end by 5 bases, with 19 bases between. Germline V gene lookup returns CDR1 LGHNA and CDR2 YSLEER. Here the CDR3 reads CASSQDPPPGRRETQYF. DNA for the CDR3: TGCGCCAGCAGCCAAGATCCCCCCCCAGGGAGGAGGGAGACCCAGTACTTC.

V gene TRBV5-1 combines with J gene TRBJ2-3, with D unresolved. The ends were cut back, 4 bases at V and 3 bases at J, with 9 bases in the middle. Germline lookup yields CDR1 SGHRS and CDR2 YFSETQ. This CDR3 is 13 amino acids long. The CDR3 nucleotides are TGCGCCAGCAGCCCGGTCCCTACAGATACGCAGTATTTT. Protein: CASSPVPTDTQYF.

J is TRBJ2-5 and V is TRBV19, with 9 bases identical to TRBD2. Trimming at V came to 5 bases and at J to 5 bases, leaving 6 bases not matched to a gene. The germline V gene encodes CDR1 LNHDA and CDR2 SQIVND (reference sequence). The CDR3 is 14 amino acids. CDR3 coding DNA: TGTGCCAGTAGTTCCCTAGCGGGGACGGAGACCCAGTACTTC. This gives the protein CASSSLAGTETQYF.

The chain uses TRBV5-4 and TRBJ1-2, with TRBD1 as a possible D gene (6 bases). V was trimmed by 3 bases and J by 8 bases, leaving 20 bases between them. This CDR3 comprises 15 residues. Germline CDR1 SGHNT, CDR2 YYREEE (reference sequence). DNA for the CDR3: TGTGCCAGCAGCTCTACAGGGATGGGTAACCTCGGCTACACCTTC. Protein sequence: CASSSTGMGNLGYTF. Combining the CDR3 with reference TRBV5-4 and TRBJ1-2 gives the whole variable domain ETGVTQSPTHLIKTRGQQVTLRCSSQSGHNTVSWYQQALGQGPQFIFQYYREEENGRGNFPPRFSGLQFPNYSSELNVNALELDDSALYLCASSSTGMGNLGYTFGSGTRLTVV.

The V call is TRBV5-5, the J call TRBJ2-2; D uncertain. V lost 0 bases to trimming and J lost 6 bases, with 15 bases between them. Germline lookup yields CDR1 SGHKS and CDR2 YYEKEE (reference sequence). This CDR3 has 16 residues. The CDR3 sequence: CASSLAGSQVAGELFF. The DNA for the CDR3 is TGTGCCAGCAGCTTGGCCGGCAGCCAGGTGGCCGGGGAGCTGTTTTTT. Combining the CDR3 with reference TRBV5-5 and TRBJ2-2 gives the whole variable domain DAGVTQSPTHLIKTRGQQVTLRCSPISGHKSVSWYQQVLGQGPQFIFQYYEKEERGRGNFPDRFSARQFPNYSSELNVNALLLGDSALYLCASSLAGSQVAGELFFGEGSRLTVL.

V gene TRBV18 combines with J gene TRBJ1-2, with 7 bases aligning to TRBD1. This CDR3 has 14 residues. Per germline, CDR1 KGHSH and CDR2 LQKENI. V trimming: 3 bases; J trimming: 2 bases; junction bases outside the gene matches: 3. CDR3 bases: TGTGCCAGCTCACCTGGGACAGCGAACTATGGCTACACCTTC. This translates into CASSPGTANYGYTF.

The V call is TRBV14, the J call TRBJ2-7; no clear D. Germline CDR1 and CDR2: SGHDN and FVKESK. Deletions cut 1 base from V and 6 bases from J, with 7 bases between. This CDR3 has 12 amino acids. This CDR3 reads CASSQATIEQYF. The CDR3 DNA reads TGTGCCAGCAGCCAAGCCACGATCGAGCAGTACTTC.